Presented here are 23 T cell receptor beta chains from one specimen sequenced in a study of molecular identifiers for immune sequencing clone quantification. In TCRdb, the PCR reads were re-called with MiXCR into one record per CDR3 protein. Of more than 300,000 distinct CDR3 sequences in the sample, about a fifth were seen once. Sequenced material: naive CD8+ T cells from blood, with Jurkat cell RNA spiked in. Subset defined: FACS-sorted CD8+CD4-CCR7+CD45RA+ naive T cells. Receptor source: a human donor in good health. Some libraries in this study had Jurkat cell RNA spiked in.

Many counts were recorded for this clonotype. This chain links TRBV5-1 with TRBJ1-2, with D tentatively TRBD1 (6 bases). Germline V CDR1 and CDR2: SGHRS, YFSETQ. The CDR3 is 15 amino acids. Deletions cut 2 bases from V and 4 bases from J, with 15 bases between. CDR3 region: CASSFYRADAYGYTF. CDR3 in DNA: TGCGCCAGCAGCTTCTACAGGGCCGATGCCTATGGCTACACCTTC.

This clonotype was counted many times. The chain is built from TRBV2 and TRBJ2-3; a weak D match, TRBD2 (7 bases). CDR1 SNHLY and CDR2 FYNNEI come from the germline V gene. This CDR3 has 18 residues. Trimming removed 2 bases from V and 4 bases from J, with 22 bases in between. CDR3 DNA: TGTGCCAGCAGTGAATTGGTCGGGGGCGCGGGAGCCCCAGATACGCAGTATTTT. It codes for CASSELVGGAGAPDTQYF.

With regard to this clonotype: This may be a read error: a much more frequent sequence differs by one nucleotide. The chain links TRBV28 to TRBJ1-5; TRBD1 might be the D (5 bases). The V end lost 11 bases, the J end lost 7 bases, and 21 bases lay between the germline ends. Germline V gene lookup returns CDR1 MDHEN and CDR2 SYDVKM. The CDR3 is made up of 14 amino acids. For the CDR3, the DNA is TGTGCCGCCTCCTTGGGGCAGGGCCGGCAGCCCCAGCATTTT. It encodes CAASLGQGRQPQHF.

The chain has TRBV12-3 or TRBV12-4 and TRBJ2-6, with 7 positions matching TRBD2. With V trimmed by 8 bases and J by 6 bases, 19 bases remained unmatched. This CDR3 has 18 residues. The CDR3 sequence is CASRGFGEGNQVANVLTF. The CDR3 nucleotides read TGTGCCAGCCGAGGGTTTGGGGAGGGAAACCAGGTGGCCAACGTCCTGACTTTC.

As for this clonotype: A much larger clonotype is one base distant, so this may be a read error. The genes are TRBV19 and TRBJ1-4; D uncertain. The germline CDR1 and CDR2 sequences are LNHDA and SQIVND (reference sequence). The CDR3 length is 14 residues. This CDR3 reads CASSIGWVSEKLLF. The DNA of the CDR3 is TGTGCCAGTAGTATCGGATGGGTGAGCGAAAAACTGCTTTTT.

This clonotype was counted many times. The chain links TRBV7-9 to TRBJ2-3; D uncertain. The CDR3 is 14 residues long. Germline V gene data show CDR1 as SEHNR and CDR2 as FQNEAQ (reference sequence). The V and J ends lost 4 bases and 4 bases respectively, with 12 bases between them. The CDR3: CASSSSGSPDTQYF. CDR3 coding DNA: TGTGCCAGCAGCTCATCAGGATCTCCAGATACGCAGTATTTT.

This clonotype appeared many times. The V and J genes are TRBV5-1 and TRBJ2-7, with TRBD1 as a possible D gene (5 bases). V was clipped by 5 bases and J by 2 bases, with 11 bases between them. CDR3 length equals 13 residues. Per germline, CDR1 SGHRS and CDR2 YFSETQ. The CDR3 nucleotides are TGCGCCAGCAGTGCTGGCAGGGCCTACGAGCAGTACTTC. It codes for CASSAGRAYEQYF.

In its sample, this clonotype was seen a few times. V usage is TRBV7-9 and J usage is TRBJ1-4; D not resolved. Trimming shortened V by 5 bases and J by 3 bases, and 7 bases separated the two germline ends. The CDR3 contains 13 residues. Looked up from germline, CDR1 is SEHNR and CDR2 is FQNEAQ (reference sequence). CDR3 sequence (DNA): TGTGCCAGCAGCGTGACATCTAATGAAAAACTGTTTTTT. It specifies CASSVTSNEKLFF.

This clonotype was seen ten or more times. This chain uses TRBV11-2 with TRBJ2-3; perhaps TRBD2 as D (6 bases). The CDR3 totals 15 residues. Germline loops: CDR1 SGHAT, CDR2 FQNNGV. V was pared by 3 bases and J by 2 bases, with 12 bases between. As DNA, the CDR3 is TGTGCCAGCAGCTTTCTGGACTACTACACAGATACGCAGTATTTT. It is translated as CASSFLDYYTDTQYF. The whole variable domain, remainder taken from reference TRBV11-2 and TRBJ2-3, is EAGVAQSPRYKIIEKRQSVAFWCNPISGHATLYWYQQILGQGPKLLIQFQNNGVVDDSQLPKDRFSAERLKGVDSTLKIQPAKLEDSAVYLCASSFLDYYTDTQYFGPGTRLTVL.

This clonotype showed up just once. A much larger clone is a single base away; this may be a read error. This sequence joins TRBV5-1 and TRBJ2-5; D is perhaps TRBD1 or TRBD2 (5 bases each). Germline V gives CDR1 SGHRS, CDR2 YFSETQ. The V gene lost 3 bases and the J gene lost 1 base, with 13 bases spanning the gap. The length of the CDR3 is 15 residues. The chain's CDR3 is CASSSEAGAQETQYF. For the CDR3, the DNA is TGCGCCAGCAGCTCGGAGGCCGGGGCCCAAGAGACCCAGTACTTC.

Turning to this clonotype: A read error may explain this, as a much larger clone is one base away. The J gene is TRBJ1-1, the V gene TRBV2; D is unresolved. There are 15 residues in the CDR3. Germline CDR1 is SNHLY and CDR2 is FYNNEI. The ends were cut back, 6 bases at V and 0 bases at J, with 14 bases in the middle. The CDR3 sequence: CASSRKGCLNTEAFF. The CDR3, as DNA: TGTGCCAGCAGCCGAAAGGGCTGCCTGAACACTGAAGCTTTCTTT.

Ten or more counts support this clonotype. This chain connects TRBV7-9 to TRBJ2-3; no clear D gene. The CDR3 sequence is 14 residues long. Germline V gene sequence: CDR1 SEHNR, CDR2 FQNEAQ (reference sequence). Trimming left V 1 base short and J 7 bases short, with 12 bases between. CDR3 DNA sequence: TGTGCCAGCAGCTTAGGGACGCAGACCCATACGCAGTATTTT. Translated: CASSLGTQTHTQYF.

This clonotype was observed many times. The chain recombines TRBV5-4 with TRBJ2-5; a possible D gene is TRBD1 (5 bases). The germline V gene encodes CDR1 SGHNT and CDR2 YYREEE (reference sequence). The V end lost 5 bases, the J end lost 13 bases, and 21 bases lay between the germline ends. The CDR3 totals 13 residues. As DNA, the CDR3 is TGTGCCAGCAGACTACTACCGGACACCCTTTGGTACTTC. This translates into CASRLLPDTLWYF.

This clonotype occurred once. The CDR3 does not close with the conserved phenylalanine or tryptophan, likely indicating a read error. The rearrangement joins TRBV27 to TRBJ1-5; TRBD1 matches at 9 bases. Germline V CDR1 and CDR2: MNHEY, SMNVEV (reference sequence). After removal of 6 bases from V and 7 bases from J, the junction contained 7 bases not matched to a gene. The CDR3 covers 14 residues. CDR3 sequence: CASSQDRGGQPQHL. The CDR3 DNA follows: TGTGCCAGCAGCCAGGACAGGGGCGGCCAGCCCCAGCATCTT.

Many counts were recorded for this clonotype. This chain uses TRBV5-4 with TRBJ2-7; the match to TRBD1 covers 10 bases. This CDR3 has 15 residues. Losses at the gene ends were 3 bases for V and 0 bases for J; bases not matched to a gene: 3. Per the germline V gene, CDR1 is SGHNT and CDR2 is YYREEE (reference sequence). CDR3 coding DNA: TGTGCCAGCAGCTATGGGACAGGGGACTCCTACGAGCAGTACTTC. Its protein is CASSYGTGDSYEQYF.

This clonotype has at least ten counts. The chain joins TRBV12-3 or TRBV12-4 to TRBJ2-5; possibly TRBD1 or TRBD2 for D (6 bases each). The CDR3 spans 13 residues. The V end was cut by 6 bases, the J end by 4 bases, with 12 bases between. CDR3 sequence: CASRGGSRETQYF. The CDR3 DNA reads as TGTGCCAGCAGGGGGGGCAGCCGAGAGACCCAGTACTTC.

On this clonotype: A much larger clone lies one base from this, so it may be a read error. The chain links TRBV29-1 to TRBJ1-2; TRBD1 matches 10 bases. Trimming at V came to 3 bases and at J to 4 bases, leaving 11 bases not matched to a gene. This CDR3 comprises 16 residues. The germline V gene has CDR1 SQVTM and CDR2 ANQGSEA. CDR3 amino acids: CSVDGTGEIFSYGYTF. The CDR3 bases are TGCAGCGTTGATGGGACAGGGGAAATATTCAGCTATGGCTACACCTTC.

Worth noting for this clonotype: A much larger clone differs from this one at a single base, so this may be a read error. The CDR3 DNA sequence: TGTGCCAGCAGCTTCCCAGAGAATGAAAAACCGTTTTTT. Amino acid sequence: CASSFPENEKPFF. This chain uses TRBV5-3 with TRBJ1-4; no clear D. TRBV5-3 is noted as an ORF with a role that remains uncertain. The length of the CDR3 is 13 residues.

Concerning this clonotype itself: This sequence may be a read error, since a much larger clone differs from it by one base. The J gene is TRBJ2-7, the V gene TRBV24-1; D gene uncertain. This CDR3 contains 13 residues. The V gene's germline CDR1 is KGHDR and CDR2 SFDVKD. In DNA form, the CDR3 reads TGTGCCACCAGTTGGTCCGGGTCCTTCGAGCAGTACTTC. Protein product: CATSWSGSFEQYF.

The chain has TRBV4-2 and TRBJ1-5; 9 bases fit TRBD1. The CDR3 has 17 amino acids. The germline gives CDR1 LGHNA, CDR2 YNFKEQ. V lost 1 base to trimming and J lost 2 bases; unmatched junction nucleotides: 6. The CDR3 nucleotides are TGTGCCAGCAGCCAAGTAGGGGACAGGGCGGGCAATCAGCCCCAGCATTTT. This codes for CASSQVGDRAGNQPQHF.

This clonotype was counted between two and nine times. V gene TRBV27 combines with J gene TRBJ1-1; possible D gene TRBD1, 6 bases. CDR1 is MNHEY and CDR2 is SMNVEV in the germline V gene (reference sequence). The CDR3 loop spans 15 amino acids. The germline V and J ends were trimmed by 0 bases and 6 bases, with 14 bases remaining between them. The CDR3 nucleotides read TGTGCCAGCAGTTTATCTGGCAGGGGATTACCTGAAGCTTTCTTT. Translating it yields CASSLSGRGLPEAFF.

V gene TRBV7-9 combines with J gene TRBJ1-6; D is unclear. The V end was cut by 1 base, the J end by 18 bases, with 7 bases between. This CDR3 has 10 residues. CDR1 and CDR2 from the germline V gene are SEHNR and FQNEAQ (reference sequence). CDR3 coding DNA: TGTGCCAGCAGCTTAGAGTCCCCCCACTTT. Its translation: CASSLESPHF.

Turning to this clonotype: Relative to the germline gene, one junction end is altered; a read error may explain this. This chain uses TRBV4-2 with TRBJ2-7; 8 nucleotides agree with TRBD1. The CDR3 covers 16 residues. Per the germline V gene, CDR1 is LGHNA and CDR2 is YNFKEQ. CDR3 in DNA: TGTGCCAGCAGCCAAGATACCGGACAGGGTGCCCACGAGCGGTACTTC. It yields the protein CASSQDTGQGAHERYF.